Below, 10 T cell receptor beta chains from the same sample are listed, as sequenced in a study of blood T cell repertoires in COVID-19. The method was immunoSEQ multiplex PCR; TCRdb's version includes in-frame clones alone and lacks a portion of them. The top ten clones hold 2% to 3% of a sample with fewer than 350,000 clones, approximately 81% of them seen once. The specimen sequenced was PBMCs or T cells enriched from blood (not recorded which). These receptor sequences come from a woman between 50 and 59 years old who had recovered from COVID-19.

The chain links TRBV5-5 to TRBJ1-2; TRBD1 matches 8 bases. CDR1 SGHKS and CDR2 YYEKEE come from the germline V gene (reference sequence). The junction had 5 bases not matched to a gene; V was cut back by 4 bases and J by 0 bases. The CDR3 is made up of 15 amino acids. For the CDR3, the DNA is TGTGCCAGCAGCCATCGGGGACAGGCTAACTATGGCTACACCTTC. Protein: CASSHRGQANYGYTF.

The CDR3 sequence: CASMTGGAEDIQYF. The CDR3 region has the DNA TGCGCCAGCATGACAGGGGGCGCGGAGGACATTCAGTACTTC. The chain carries TRBV5-1 and TRBJ2-4, with 10 bases that match TRBD1. Germline V lookup: CDR1 SGHRS, CDR2 YFSETQ. Trimming removed 6 bases from V and 8 bases from J; junction bases left unmatched: 8. This CDR3 contains 14 residues.

This sequence joins TRBV7-2 and TRBJ1-5; a possible D gene is TRBD1 (6 bases). Germline V gene lookup returns CDR1 SGHTA and CDR2 FQGNSA. V lost 3 bases to trimming and J lost 0 bases, with 9 bases between them. The CDR3 has 15 amino acids. As DNA, the CDR3 is TGTGCCAGCAGCTTTCGGACAGATAGCAATCAGCCCCAGCATTTT. Its protein product is CASSFRTDSNQPQHF.

J is TRBJ2-3 and V is TRBV18, with D hard to call. Per the germline V gene, CDR1 is KGHSH and CDR2 is LQKENI. The germline V and J ends were trimmed by 3 bases and 1 base, with 8 bases remaining between them. CDR3 length equals 14 residues. As DNA, the CDR3 is TGTGCCAGCTCACCGGAGACTGGCACAGATACGCAGTATTTT. Translating gives CASSPETGTDTQYF.

V gene TRBV5-1 combines with J gene TRBJ2-5, with D maybe TRBD1 (6 bases). Looked up from germline, CDR1 is SGHRS and CDR2 is YFSETQ. The CDR3 extends over 15 amino acids. The germline V and J ends were trimmed by 5 bases and 5 bases, with 19 bases remaining between them. CDR3 residues: CASRRDTGNRETQYF. The CDR3 DNA sequence: TGCGCCAGCAGAAGGGACACTGGGAATAGGGAGACCCAGTACTTC. The variable domain in full, with the rest retrieved from reference TRBV5-1 and TRBJ2-5, is KAGVTQTPRYLIKTRGQQVTLSCSPISGHRSVSWYQQTPGQGLQFLFEYFSETQRNKGNFPGRFSGRQFSNSRSEMNVSTLELGDSALYLCASRRDTGNRETQYFGPGTRLLVL.

This clone has just a few counts. The chain uses TRBV18 and TRBJ1-1; weak D call: TRBD1 (5 bases). In germline, CDR1 is KGHSH, CDR2 LQKENI. V was pared by 5 bases and J by 5 bases, with 18 bases between. The CDR3 sequence is 15 residues long. The CDR3 protein is CASSKPQGQGTEAFF. The CDR3 region has the DNA TGTGCCAGCTCAAAACCTCAGGGTCAAGGGACTGAAGCTTTCTTT.

The chain has TRBV6-5 and TRBJ1-4; D is possibly TRBD1 (5 bases). Germline CDR1 and CDR2: MNHEY and SVGAGI. The CDR3 contains 13 residues. Trimming stripped 6 bases from V and 7 bases from J, with 12 bases between. CDR3 nucleotides: TGTGCCAGCAGACAGACAGACCTTGAAAAACTGTTTTTT. Protein: CASRQTDLEKLFF.

V usage is TRBV19 and J usage is TRBJ2-3, with 13 nucleotides matching TRBD2. The germline gives CDR1 LNHDA, CDR2 SQIVND (reference sequence). There are 12 residues in the CDR3. The junction had 4 bases not matched to a gene; V was cut back by 8 bases and J by 11 bases. The CDR3 protein is CASGTSGKVQYF. For the CDR3, the DNA is TGTGCCAGTGGGACTAGCGGGAAGGTGCAGTATTTT. Filled out from reference TRBV19 and TRBJ2-3, the complete variable domain reads DGGITQSPKYLFRKEGQNVTLSCEQNLNHDAMYWYRQDPGQGLRLIYYSQIVNDFQKGDIAEGYSVSREKKESFPLTVTSAQKNPTAFYLCASGTSGKVQYFGPGTRLTVL.

The rearrangement joins TRBV19 to TRBJ2-3; TRBD2 matches 9 bases. With 6 bases clipped from V and 3 bases from J, the junction kept 4 bases outside the gene matches. The CDR3 is 14 amino acids. The germline gives CDR1 LNHDA, CDR2 SQIVND (reference sequence). The chain's CDR3 is CASRGTSMTDTQYF. DNA of the CDR3: TGTGCCAGTAGGGGGACTAGCATGACAGATACGCAGTATTTT.

The genes are TRBV30 and TRBJ2-7; D unclear. The V gene's germline CDR1 is GTSNPN and CDR2 SVGIG (reference sequence). V was shortened by 1 base and J by 2 bases, with 12 bases between the two germline ends. The CDR3 length is 14 residues. CDR3 sequence (DNA): TGTGCCTGGAGTGGGCAGTACCGGGCCTACGAGCAGTACTTC. Translation gives CAWSGQYRAYEQYF.